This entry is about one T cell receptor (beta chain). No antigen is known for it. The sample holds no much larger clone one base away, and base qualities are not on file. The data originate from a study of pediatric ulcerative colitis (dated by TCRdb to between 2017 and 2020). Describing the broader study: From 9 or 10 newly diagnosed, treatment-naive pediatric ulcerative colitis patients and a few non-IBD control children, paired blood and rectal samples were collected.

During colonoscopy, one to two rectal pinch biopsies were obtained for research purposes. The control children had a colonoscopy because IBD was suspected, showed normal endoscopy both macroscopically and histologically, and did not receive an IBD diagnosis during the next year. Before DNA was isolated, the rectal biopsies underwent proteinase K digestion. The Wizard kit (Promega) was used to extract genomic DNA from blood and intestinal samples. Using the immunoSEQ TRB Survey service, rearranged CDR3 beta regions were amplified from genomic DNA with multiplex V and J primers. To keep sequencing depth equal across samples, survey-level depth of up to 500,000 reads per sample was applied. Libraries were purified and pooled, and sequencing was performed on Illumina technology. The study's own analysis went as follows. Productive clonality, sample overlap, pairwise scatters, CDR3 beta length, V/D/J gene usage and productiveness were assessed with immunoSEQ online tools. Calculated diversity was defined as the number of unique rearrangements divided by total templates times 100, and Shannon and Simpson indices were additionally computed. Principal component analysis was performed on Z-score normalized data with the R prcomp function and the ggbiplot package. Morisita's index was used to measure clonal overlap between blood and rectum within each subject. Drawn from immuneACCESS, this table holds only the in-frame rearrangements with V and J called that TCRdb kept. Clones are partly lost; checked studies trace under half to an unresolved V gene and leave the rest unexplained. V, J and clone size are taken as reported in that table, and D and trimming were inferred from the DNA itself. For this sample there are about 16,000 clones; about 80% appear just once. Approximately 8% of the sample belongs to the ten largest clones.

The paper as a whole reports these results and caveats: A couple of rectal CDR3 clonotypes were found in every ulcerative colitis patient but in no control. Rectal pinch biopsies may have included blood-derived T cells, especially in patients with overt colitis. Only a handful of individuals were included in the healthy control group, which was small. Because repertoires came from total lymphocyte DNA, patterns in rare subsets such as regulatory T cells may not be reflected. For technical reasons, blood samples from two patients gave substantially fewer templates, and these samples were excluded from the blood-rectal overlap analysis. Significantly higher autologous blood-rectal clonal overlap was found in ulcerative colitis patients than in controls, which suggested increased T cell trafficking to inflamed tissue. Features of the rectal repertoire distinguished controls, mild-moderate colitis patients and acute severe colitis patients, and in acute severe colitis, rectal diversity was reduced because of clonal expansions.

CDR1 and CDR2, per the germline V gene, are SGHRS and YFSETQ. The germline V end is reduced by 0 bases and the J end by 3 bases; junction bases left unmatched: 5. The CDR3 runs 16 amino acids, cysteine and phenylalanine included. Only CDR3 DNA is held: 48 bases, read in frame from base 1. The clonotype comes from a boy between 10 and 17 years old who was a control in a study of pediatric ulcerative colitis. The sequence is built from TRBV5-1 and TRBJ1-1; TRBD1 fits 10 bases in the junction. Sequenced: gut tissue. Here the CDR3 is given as CASSLGGQGIHTEAFF. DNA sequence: TGCGCCAGCAGCTTGGGGGGACAGGGGATTCACACTGAAGCTTTCTTT. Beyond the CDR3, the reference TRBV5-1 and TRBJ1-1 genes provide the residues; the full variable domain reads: KAGVTQTPRYLIKTRGQQVTLSCSPISGHRSVSWYQQTPGQGLQFLFEYFSETQRNKGNFPGRFSGRQFSNSRSEMNVSTLELGDSALYLCASSLGGQGIHTEAFFGQGTRLTVV.